Following are 5 T cell receptor beta chains from one sample sequenced in a study of cytomegalovirus exposure and HLA in healthy donors. Primers: 60 Vbeta forward and 13 Jbeta reverse. Only in-frame clones appear in the TCRdb table, and some are missing; sequencing was by immunoSEQ multiplex PCR. Its table records around 53,000 clones. What was sequenced was PBMCs. Source of these receptors: a woman in her 30s in good health and CMV-seropositive.

The CDR3 coding sequence is TGTGCCAGCAGCTTGGTCCCTGTAGCGGGTAGCACAGATACGCAGTATTTT. As protein: CASSLVPVAGSTDTQYF. The chain carries TRBV5-4 and TRBJ2-3, with TRBD2 matching 7 bases. J gave up 0 bases and V 0 bases, and 7 bases lay outside the gene matches. The CDR3 covers 17 residues. Germline V lookup: CDR1 SGHNT, CDR2 YYREEE (reference sequence).

V and J are TRBV19 and TRBJ2-6; D not resolved. V lost 3 bases and J lost 4, with 10 bases in between. This CDR3 has 15 residues. The germline V gene encodes CDR1 LNHDA and CDR2 SQIVND (reference sequence). CDR3 bases: TGTGCCAGTAGTATGTTGGCGACAGGGGCCAACGTCCTGACTTTC. This codes for CASSMLATGANVLTF.

The rearrangement links TRBV19 to TRBJ2-1; D might be TRBD2 (5 bases). The ends were cut back, 4 bases at V and 0 bases at J, with 10 bases in the middle. The CDR3 contains 15 residues. Germline V lookup: CDR1 LNHDA, CDR2 SQIVND (reference sequence). The CDR3 region is CASSTSLSSYNEQFF. The CDR3 nucleotides read TGTGCCAGTAGTACTAGCTTGAGCTCCTACAATGAGCAGTTCTTC.

This rearrangement joins TRBV7-9 to TRBJ2-3; 11 bases map to TRBD2. V lost 1 base, J lost 0 bases, and 3 bases stayed unmatched. Germline assignment: CDR1 SEHNR and CDR2 FQNEAQ (reference sequence). This CDR3 region has 17 residues. The DNA for the CDR3 is TGTGCCAGCAGCTTAGGAGGACTAGCGGGTAGCACAGATACGCAGTATTTT. Amino acids: CASSLGGLAGSTDTQYF.

The chain's CDR3 is CASSQDRTSGGAGEQFF. The CDR3 DNA reads TGCGCCAGCAGCCAAGATCGCACTAGCGGGGGGGCCGGTGAGCAGTTCTTC. The rearrangement uses TRBV4-1 and TRBJ2-1; the match to TRBD2 covers 13 bases. The CDR3 length is 17 residues. Germline trimming cut 0 bases from V and 9 bases from J; bases unmatched to any gene: 8. Germline V gives CDR1 MGHRA, CDR2 YSYEKL.